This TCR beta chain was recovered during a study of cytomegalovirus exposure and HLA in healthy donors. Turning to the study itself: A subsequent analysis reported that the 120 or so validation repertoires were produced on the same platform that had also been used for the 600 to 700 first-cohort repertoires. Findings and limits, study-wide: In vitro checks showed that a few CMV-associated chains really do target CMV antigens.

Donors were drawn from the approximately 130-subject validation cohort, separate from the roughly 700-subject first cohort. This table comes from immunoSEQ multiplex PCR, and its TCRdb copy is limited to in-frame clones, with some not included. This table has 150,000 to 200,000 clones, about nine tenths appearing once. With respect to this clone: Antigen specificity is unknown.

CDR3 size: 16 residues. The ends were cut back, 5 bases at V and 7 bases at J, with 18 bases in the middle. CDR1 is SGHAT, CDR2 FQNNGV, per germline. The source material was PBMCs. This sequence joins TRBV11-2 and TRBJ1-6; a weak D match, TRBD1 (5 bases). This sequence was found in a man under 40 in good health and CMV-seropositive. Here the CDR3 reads CASSPLVRGENSPLHF. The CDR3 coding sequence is TGTGCCAGCAGCCCCCTTGTGCGGGGGGAGAATTCACCCCTCCACTTT.